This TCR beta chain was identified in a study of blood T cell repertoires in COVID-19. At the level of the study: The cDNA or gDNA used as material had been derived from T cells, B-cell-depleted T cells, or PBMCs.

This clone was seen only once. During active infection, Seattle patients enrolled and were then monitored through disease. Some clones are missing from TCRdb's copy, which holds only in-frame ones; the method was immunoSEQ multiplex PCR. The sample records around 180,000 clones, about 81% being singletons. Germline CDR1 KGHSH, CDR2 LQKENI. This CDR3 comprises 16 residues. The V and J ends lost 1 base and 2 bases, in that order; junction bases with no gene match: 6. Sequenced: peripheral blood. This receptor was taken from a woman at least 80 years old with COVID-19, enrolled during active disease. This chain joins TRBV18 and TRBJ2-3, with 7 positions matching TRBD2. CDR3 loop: CASSPRASGYTDTQYF. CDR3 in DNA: TGTGCCAGCTCACCACGGGCTAGCGGCTACACAGATACGCAGTATTTT.